The 23 T cell receptor beta chains given below trace back to one sample, sequenced in a study of T cell responses to AZD1222 COVID-19 vaccine. Produced via immunoSEQ multiplex PCR; TCRdb's table is partial and in-frame only. The sample lists about 150,000 clones, 85% occurring once. Source: peripheral blood, taken 28 days after the second dose of the MenACWY control vaccine. All receptors come from an adult who received the MenACWY meningococcal vaccine as a control.

This clone was picked up one time. The chain joins TRBV12-3 or TRBV12-4 to TRBJ1-2; D remains unclear. The CDR3 consists of 11 residues. Deletions cut 4 bases from V and 7 bases from J, with 7 bases between. The CDR3 loop is CASSSASGYTF. The CDR3 nucleotides are TGTGCCAGCAGTTCCGCGAGTGGCTACACCTTC.

This clone turned up a few times. The gene calls are TRBV20-1 and TRBJ1-1; no clear D. V dropped 3 bases and J dropped 7 bases, with 9 bases sitting between them. The CDR3 runs 11 residues. Germline V gene data show CDR1 as DFQATT and CDR2 as SNEGSKA (reference sequence). CDR3 residues: CSARRDGEAFF. The CDR3, as DNA: TGCAGTGCTAGGCGCGATGGTGAAGCTTTCTTT.

The rearrangement uses TRBV7-2 and TRBJ2-7; D gene uncertain. The CDR3 is 12 amino acids. Trimming shortened V by 5 bases and J by 5 bases, and 10 bases separated the two germline ends. From germline, CDR1 is SGHTA and CDR2 FQGNSA. CDR3 DNA: TGTGCCAGCAGCCGCCGTCCCAACGAGCAGTACTTC. Its protein is CASSRRPNEQYF.

The chain couples TRBV7-6 to TRBJ1-2, with 10 bases lining up with TRBD1. Looked up from germline, CDR1 is SGHVS and CDR2 is FNYEAQ. This CDR3 has 17 amino acids. J lost 3 bases, V lost 4 bases, and 11 bases had no gene match. The CDR3 sequence is CASSYQTGGVYYYGYTF. CDR3 nucleotides: TGTGCCAGCAGCTACCAGACAGGGGGCGTCTACTACTATGGCTACACCTTC.

J is TRBJ1-1 and V is TRBV5-1, with TRBD1 as a possible D gene (5 bases). V gave up 0 bases and J gave up 4 bases, with 16 bases separating them. In germline, CDR1 is SGHRS, CDR2 YFSETQ. This CDR3 spans 16 amino acids. The CDR3 loop is CASSLEGQGSFTEAFF. The DNA of the CDR3 is TGCGCCAGCAGCTTGGAAGGGCAGGGCTCGTTCACTGAAGCTTTCTTT. Full variable domain (outside the CDR3, taken from reference TRBV5-1 and TRBJ1-1): KAGVTQTPRYLIKTRGQQVTLSCSPISGHRSVSWYQQTPGQGLQFLFEYFSETQRNKGNFPGRFSGRQFSNSRSEMNVSTLELGDSALYLCASSLEGQGSFTEAFFGQGTRLTVV.

V and J are TRBV15 and TRBJ1-2; possibly TRBD1 for D (6 bases). The CDR3 is 14 residues long. V lost 0 bases and J 8 bases, leaving 13 bases between the germline ends. Germline V CDR1 and CDR2: LNHNV, YYDKDF (reference sequence). CDR3 sequence (DNA): TGTGCCACCAGCAGAGATCCCCGGGGGCAGGGCTACACCTTC. Translated, it gives CATSRDPRGQGYTF.

The DNA of the CDR3 is TGTGCCAGCAGTAAAGCCGACAGCACGACGTACCAAGAGACCCAGTACTTC. This codes for CASSKADSTTYQETQYF. The chain combines TRBV28 with TRBJ2-5; the D gene is possibly TRBD1 (5 bases). The V gene's germline CDR1 is MDHEN and CDR2 SYDVKM. The CDR3 extends over 17 amino acids. The V end lost 5 bases, the J end lost 0 bases, and 19 bases lay between the germline ends.

Here the CDR3 DNA reads TGCAGCGCCCGAGGGGACAGGGGAGTCCCGAGCTTTAACACTGAAGCTTTCTTT. As protein: CSARGDRGVPSFNTEAFF. The chain employs TRBV29-1 and TRBJ1-1; 10 bases fit TRBD1. CDR1 is SQVTM, CDR2 ANQGSEA, per germline. Losses at the gene ends were 7 bases for V and 2 bases for J; bases not matched to a gene: 19. The CDR3 is 18 amino acids.

The chain has TRBV7-8 and TRBJ1-3, with 7 bases lining up with TRBD1. CDR1 and CDR2 from the germline V gene are SGHVS and FQNEAQ. The CDR3 is made up of 14 amino acids. With V trimmed by 1 base and J by 7 bases, 4 bases remained unmatched. CDR3 residues: CASSLGQGGNTIYF. The CDR3 nucleotides read TGTGCCAGCAGCTTAGGGCAGGGGGGGAACACCATATATTTT.

This clone has just a few counts. In DNA form, the CDR3 reads TGTGCCAGCAGCTTAGTGGGAGGCTATGGCTACACCTTC. This translates into CASSLVGGYGYTF. The chain employs TRBV11-2 and TRBJ1-2; D unresolved. Trimming left V 1 base short and J 4 bases short, with 7 bases between. Per germline, CDR1 SGHAT and CDR2 FQNNGV. The CDR3 is made up of 13 amino acids.

The chain links TRBV9 to TRBJ2-3; D is uncertain. V was pared by 0 bases and J by 2 bases, with 7 bases between. There are 14 residues in the CDR3. In germline, CDR1 is SGDLS, CDR2 YYNGEE. The CDR3: CASSVAPITDTQYF. CDR3 nucleotides: TGTGCCAGCAGCGTAGCACCCATCACAGATACGCAGTATTTT.

The gene calls are TRBV6-1 and TRBJ2-4; the D is unclear. V was pared by 2 bases and J by 0 bases, with 11 bases between. Germline CDR1 and CDR2: MNHNS and SASEGT. CDR3 length: 16 amino acids. CDR3: CASSERGVVAKNIQYF. As DNA, the CDR3 is TGTGCCAGCAGTGAACGTGGGGTCGTAGCCAAAAACATTCAGTACTTC.

The sample holds a few counts of this clone. This chain uses TRBV11-2 with TRBJ2-7; 9 nucleotides align to TRBD1. Germline lookup yields CDR1 SGHAT and CDR2 FQNNGV. This CDR3 region has 18 residues. Unmatched junction bases numbered 16, after V lost 0 bases and J lost 7 bases. CDR3 in DNA: TGTGCCAGCAGCTTAGATATTGTTGGGACAGGGCCCCGTGGTGAGCAGTACTTC. This sequence encodes CASSLDIVGTGPRGEQYF.

The sample holds a few counts of this clone. The gene calls are TRBV18 and TRBJ1-5; a possible D gene is TRBD1 (6 bases). The V end was cut by 6 bases, the J end by 4 bases, with 19 bases between. This CDR3 contains 16 residues. Germline assignment: CDR1 KGHSH and CDR2 LQKENI. The CDR3: CASSLALGQPNQPQHF. CDR3 in DNA: TGTGCCAGCTCCCTGGCTTTAGGACAGCCAAATCAGCCCCAGCATTTT.

V is TRBV7-2 and J is TRBJ2-2; TRBD1 matches at 8 bases. V was pared by 5 bases and J by 3 bases, with 14 bases of the junction left unmatched. This CDR3 contains 18 residues. Germline-derived CDR1 and CDR2 are SGHTA and FQGNSA. CDR3 amino acids: CASSPIPPGQADTGELFF. In nucleotides, the CDR3 is TGTGCCAGCAGCCCGATCCCCCCGGGACAGGCTGACACCGGGGAGCTGTTTTTT.

The chain uses TRBV5-6 and TRBJ1-2; TRBD1 is a possible D gene (5 bases). V was cut by 3 bases and J by 4 bases, with 13 bases left in between. CDR3 length: 14 amino acids. Germline V gives CDR1 SGHDT, CDR2 YYEEEE. CDR3: CASSSPRGGYGYTF. For the CDR3, the DNA is TGTGCCAGCAGCTCCCCTCGGGGGGGCTATGGCTACACCTTC.

The chain joins TRBV12-2 to TRBJ2-7. TRBV12-2 is reported as a pseudogene. The CDR3 has 17 residues. The CDR3 reads CASRLAWGYSPHYEQYV. The CDR3 DNA sequence: TGTGCAAGTCGCTTAGCCTGGGGGTACAGCCCACACTACGAGCAGTACGTC.

V and J are TRBV28 and TRBJ2-4; a possible D gene is TRBD1 (6 bases). V gave up 7 bases and J gave up 4 bases, with 20 bases separating them. CDR1 is MDHEN, CDR2 SYDVKM, per germline. CDR3 length: 16 amino acids. CDR3: CASTPPSPGQKNIQYF. CDR3 bases: TGTGCCAGCACCCCACCTTCTCCCGGACAGAAAAACATTCAGTACTTC. The full variable domain, rest sourced from reference TRBV28 and TRBJ2-4, is DVKVTQSSRYLVKRTGEKVFLECVQDMDHENMFWYRQDPGLGLRLIYFSYDVKMKEKGDIPEGYSVSREKKERFSLILESASTNQTSMYLCASTPPSPGQKNIQYFGAGTRLSVL.

The CDR3 protein is CSVRAGGTNTEAFF. CDR3 in DNA: TGCAGCGTGAGGGCAGGGGGCACGAACACTGAAGCTTTCTTT. This chain joins TRBV29-1 and TRBJ1-1, with 8 nucleotides matching TRBD1. Germline CDR1 is SQVTM and CDR2 is ANQGSEA. This CDR3 is built from 14 residues. V gave up 6 bases and J gave up 1 base; unmatched junction bases: 7.

This sequence joins TRBV2 and TRBJ1-6; D unresolved. The CDR3 runs to 13 residues. The V end lost 6 bases, the J end lost 7 bases, and 10 bases lay between the germline ends. Germline V gene data show CDR1 as SNHLY and CDR2 as FYNNEI. The CDR3 bases are TGTGCCAGCAGGGTGTCGTCAAATTCACCCCTCCACTTT. This sequence encodes CASRVSSNSPLHF.

The gene calls are TRBV5-5 and TRBJ1-1; D gene ambiguous. This CDR3 region has 16 residues. CDR1 SGHKS and CDR2 YYEKEE come from the germline V gene (reference sequence). The V gene lost 4 bases and the J gene lost 4 bases, with 20 bases spanning the gap. The DNA of the CDR3 is TGTGCCAGCAGCCCCTCGAATCCGACGGTTTCCACTGAAGCTTTCTTT. It encodes CASSPSNPTVSTEAFF.

The chain is built from TRBV7-7 and TRBJ2-3; D is perhaps TRBD1 or TRBD2 (5 bases each). The CDR3 covers 12 residues. The germline CDR1 and CDR2 sequences are SSHAT and FNYEAQ (reference sequence). The CDR3 DNA is TGTGCTAATATACGGGACGGAGATACGCAGTATTTT. Translating gives CANIRDGDTQYF.

The V gene is TRBV10-1, the J gene TRBJ2-1; no reliable D call. The V end was cut by 2 bases, the J end by 4 bases, with 6 bases between. The CDR3 extends over 13 amino acids. CDR1 WNHNN and CDR2 SYGVQD come from the germline V gene (reference sequence). In DNA, the CDR3 is TGCGCCAGCAGTGAGCGAACATACAATGAGCAGTTCTTC. This gives the protein CASSERTYNEQFF.